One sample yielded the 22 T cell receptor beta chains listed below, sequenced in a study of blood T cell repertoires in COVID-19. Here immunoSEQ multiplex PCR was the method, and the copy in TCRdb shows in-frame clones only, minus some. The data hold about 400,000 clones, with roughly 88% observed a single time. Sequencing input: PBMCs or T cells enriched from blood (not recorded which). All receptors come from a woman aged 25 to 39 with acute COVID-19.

CDR3 sequence: CAWSHGTGSNEQYF. The CDR3 DNA follows: TGTGCCTGGAGTCATGGGACAGGCTCAAACGAGCAGTACTTC. V and J are TRBV30 and TRBJ2-7, with 8 bases lining up with TRBD1. The germline V gene has CDR1 GTSNPN and CDR2 SVGIG (reference sequence). The CDR3 totals 14 residues. Germline trimming cut 2 bases from V and 5 bases from J; bases unmatched to any gene: 8.

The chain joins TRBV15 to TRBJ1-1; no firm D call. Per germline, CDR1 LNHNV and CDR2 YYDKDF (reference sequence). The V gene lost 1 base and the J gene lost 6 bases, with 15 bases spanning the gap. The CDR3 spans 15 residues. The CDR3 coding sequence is TGTGCCACCAGCAGAGTAGCTAAGGGAGTCGCTGAAGCTTTCTTT. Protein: CATSRVAKGVAEAFF.

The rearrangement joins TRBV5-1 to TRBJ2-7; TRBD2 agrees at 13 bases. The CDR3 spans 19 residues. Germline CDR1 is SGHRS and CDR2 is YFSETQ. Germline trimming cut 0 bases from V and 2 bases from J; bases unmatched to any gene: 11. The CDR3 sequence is CASSLDGTSGVRTPYEQYF. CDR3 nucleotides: TGCGCCAGCAGCTTGGACGGGACTAGCGGGGTTCGAACTCCCTACGAGCAGTACTTC.

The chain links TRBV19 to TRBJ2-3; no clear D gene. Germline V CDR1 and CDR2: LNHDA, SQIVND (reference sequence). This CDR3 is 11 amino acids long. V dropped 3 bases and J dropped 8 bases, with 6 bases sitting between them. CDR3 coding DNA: TGTGCCAGTAGTATCGTCGGTACGCAGTATTTT. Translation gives CASSIVGTQYF.

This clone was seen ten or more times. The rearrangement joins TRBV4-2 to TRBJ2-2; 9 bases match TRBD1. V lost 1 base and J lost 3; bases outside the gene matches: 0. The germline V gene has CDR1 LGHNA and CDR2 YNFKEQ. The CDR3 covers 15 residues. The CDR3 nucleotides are TGTGCCAGCAGCCAAGGGGACAGGGACACCGGGGAGCTGTTTTTT. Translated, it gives CASSQGDRDTGELFF.

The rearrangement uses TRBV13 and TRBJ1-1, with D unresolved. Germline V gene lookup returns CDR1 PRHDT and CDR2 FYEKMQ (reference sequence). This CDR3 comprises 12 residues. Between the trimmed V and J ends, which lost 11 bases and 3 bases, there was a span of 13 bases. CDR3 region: CAWTRKDTEAFF. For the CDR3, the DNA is TGTGCCTGGACTCGGAAGGACACTGAAGCTTTCTTT.

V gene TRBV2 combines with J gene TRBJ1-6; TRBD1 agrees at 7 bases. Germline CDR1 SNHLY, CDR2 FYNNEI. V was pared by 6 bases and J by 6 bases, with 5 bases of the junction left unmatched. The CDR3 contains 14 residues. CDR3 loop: CASRATGFNSPLHF. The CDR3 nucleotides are TGTGCCAGCAGGGCGACAGGGTTTAATTCACCCCTCCACTTT.

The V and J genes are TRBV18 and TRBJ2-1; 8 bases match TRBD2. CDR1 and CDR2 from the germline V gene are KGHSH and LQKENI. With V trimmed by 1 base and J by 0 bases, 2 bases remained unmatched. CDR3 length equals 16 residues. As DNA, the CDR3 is TGTGCCAGCTCACCACTAGCGGGGAGCTCCTACAATGAGCAGTTCTTC. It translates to CASSPLAGSSYNEQFF.

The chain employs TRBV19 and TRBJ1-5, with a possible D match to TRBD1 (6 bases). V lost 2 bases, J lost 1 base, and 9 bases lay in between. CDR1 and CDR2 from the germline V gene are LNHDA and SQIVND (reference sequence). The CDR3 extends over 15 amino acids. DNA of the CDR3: TGTGCCAGTAGTATATCAGGGACAAGCAATCAGCCCCAGCATTTT. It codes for CASSISGTSNQPQHF.

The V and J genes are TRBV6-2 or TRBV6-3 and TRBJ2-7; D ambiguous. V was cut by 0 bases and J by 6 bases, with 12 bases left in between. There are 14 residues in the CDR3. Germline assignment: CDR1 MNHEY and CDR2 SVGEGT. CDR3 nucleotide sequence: TGTGCCAGCAGTTACTCGATCCAGTCCCGCGAGCAGTACTTC. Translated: CASSYSIQSREQYF.

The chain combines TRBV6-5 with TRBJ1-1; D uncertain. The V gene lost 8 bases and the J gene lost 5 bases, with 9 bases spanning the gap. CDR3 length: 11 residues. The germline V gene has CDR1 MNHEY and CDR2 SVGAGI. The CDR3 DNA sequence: TGTGCCAGCGGAACCGGGACTGAAGCTTTCTTT. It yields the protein CASGTGTEAFF.

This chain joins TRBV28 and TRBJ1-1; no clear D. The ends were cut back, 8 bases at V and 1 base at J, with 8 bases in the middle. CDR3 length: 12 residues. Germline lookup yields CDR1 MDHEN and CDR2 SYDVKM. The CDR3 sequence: CASSPGNTEAFF. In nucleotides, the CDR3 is TGTGCCAGCTCCCCGGGGAACACTGAAGCTTTCTTT.

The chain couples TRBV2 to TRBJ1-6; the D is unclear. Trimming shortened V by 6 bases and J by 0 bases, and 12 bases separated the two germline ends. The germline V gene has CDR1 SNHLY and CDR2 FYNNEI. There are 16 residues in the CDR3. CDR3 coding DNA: TGTGCCAGCAGCCCTCGAGTCCTCTCCTATAATTCACCCCTCCACTTT. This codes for CASSPRVLSYNSPLHF.

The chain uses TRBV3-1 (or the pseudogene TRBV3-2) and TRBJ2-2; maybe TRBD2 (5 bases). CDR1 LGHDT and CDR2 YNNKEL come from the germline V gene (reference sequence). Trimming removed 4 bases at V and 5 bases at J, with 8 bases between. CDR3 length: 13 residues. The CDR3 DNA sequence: TGTGCCAGCAGCCTCCCGGGAACCGGGGAGCTGTTTTTT. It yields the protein CASSLPGTGELFF.

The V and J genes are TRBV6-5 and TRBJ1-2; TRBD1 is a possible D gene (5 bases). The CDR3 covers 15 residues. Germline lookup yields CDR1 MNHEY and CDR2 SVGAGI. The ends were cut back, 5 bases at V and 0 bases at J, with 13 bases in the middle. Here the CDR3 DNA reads TGTGCCAGCAGTCCTGGGGCAGGTTCTAACTATGGCTACACCTTC. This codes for CASSPGAGSNYGYTF.

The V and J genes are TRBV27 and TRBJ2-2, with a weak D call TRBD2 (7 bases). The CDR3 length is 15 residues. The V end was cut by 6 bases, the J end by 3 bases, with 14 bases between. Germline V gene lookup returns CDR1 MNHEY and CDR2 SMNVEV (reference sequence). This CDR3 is CASRNGGAYTGELFF. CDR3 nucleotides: TGTGCCAGCAGAAATGGGGGGGCTTACACCGGGGAGCTGTTTTTT.

The CDR3 loop reads CATSRGGFDRRYSNQPQHF. CDR3 DNA: TGTGCCACCAGCAGAGGGGGATTCGACAGGAGATATAGCAATCAGCCCCAGCATTTT. The chain has TRBV15 and TRBJ1-5; D perhaps matches TRBD1 (6 bases). V was cut by 1 base and J by 0 bases, with 19 bases left in between. The CDR3 contains 19 residues. Germline CDR1 and CDR2: LNHNV and YYDKDF (reference sequence).

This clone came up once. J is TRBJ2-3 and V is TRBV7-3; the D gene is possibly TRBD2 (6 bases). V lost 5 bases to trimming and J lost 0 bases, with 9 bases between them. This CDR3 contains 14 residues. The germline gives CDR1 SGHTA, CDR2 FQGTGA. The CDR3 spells CASSHGTSTDTQYF. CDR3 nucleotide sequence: TGTGCCAGCAGCCACGGGACTAGCACAGATACGCAGTATTTT.

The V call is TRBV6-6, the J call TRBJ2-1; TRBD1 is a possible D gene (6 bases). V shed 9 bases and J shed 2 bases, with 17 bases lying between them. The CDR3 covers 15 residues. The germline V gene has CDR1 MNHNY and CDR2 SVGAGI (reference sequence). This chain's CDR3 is CASGPGEGAYNEQFF. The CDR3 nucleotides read TGTGCCAGTGGACCAGGGGAAGGGGCCTACAATGAGCAGTTCTTC.

This chain's CDR3 is CASKDNNYGYTF. The CDR3 DNA is TGTGCCAGCAAAGACAATAACTATGGCTACACCTTC. The chain employs TRBV6-5 and TRBJ1-2; D is unclear. The CDR3 totals 12 residues. The germline CDR1 and CDR2 sequences are MNHEY and SVGAGI. V lost 7 bases to trimming and J lost 1 base, with 7 bases between them.

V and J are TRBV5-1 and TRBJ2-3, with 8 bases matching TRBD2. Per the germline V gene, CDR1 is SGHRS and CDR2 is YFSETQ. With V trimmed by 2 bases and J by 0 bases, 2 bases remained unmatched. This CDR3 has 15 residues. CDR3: CASSLLAESTDTQYF. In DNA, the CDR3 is TGCGCCAGCAGCTTACTAGCGGAGAGCACAGATACGCAGTATTTT.

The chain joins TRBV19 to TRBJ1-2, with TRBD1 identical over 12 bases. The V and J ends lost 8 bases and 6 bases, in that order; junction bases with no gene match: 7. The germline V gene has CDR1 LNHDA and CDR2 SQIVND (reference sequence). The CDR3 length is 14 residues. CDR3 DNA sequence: TGTGCCAGTGCGGGACAGGGGGCGCCTCATGGCTACACCTTC. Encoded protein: CASAGQGAPHGYTF.